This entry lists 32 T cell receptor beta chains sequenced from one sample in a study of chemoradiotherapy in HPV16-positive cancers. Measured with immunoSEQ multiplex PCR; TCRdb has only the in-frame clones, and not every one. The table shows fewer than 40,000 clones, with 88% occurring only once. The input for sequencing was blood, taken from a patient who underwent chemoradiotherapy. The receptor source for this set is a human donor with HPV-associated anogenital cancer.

The CDR3 DNA is TGTGCCAGCCTCCAAGGAGTCGAGCAGTACTTC. The encoded protein is CASLQGVEQYF. The rearrangement uses TRBV28 and TRBJ2-7; no reliable D call. The CDR3 has 11 residues. Germline CDR1 reads MDHEN; CDR2 reads SYDVKM. The ends were cut back, 8 bases at V and 6 bases at J, with 11 bases in the middle.

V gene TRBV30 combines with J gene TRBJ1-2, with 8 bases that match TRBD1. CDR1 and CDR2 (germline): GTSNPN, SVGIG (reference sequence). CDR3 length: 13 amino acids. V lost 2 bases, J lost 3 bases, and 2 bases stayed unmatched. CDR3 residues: CAWSPDRDYGYTF. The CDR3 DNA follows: TGTGCCTGGAGTCCGGACAGGGACTATGGCTACACCTTC. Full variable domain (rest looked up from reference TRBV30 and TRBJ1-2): SQTIHQWPATLVQPVGSPLSLECTVEGTSNPNLYWYRQAAGRGLQLLFYSVGIGQISSEVPQNLSASRPQDRQFILSSKKLLLSDSGFYLCAWSPDRDYGYTFGSGTRLTVV.

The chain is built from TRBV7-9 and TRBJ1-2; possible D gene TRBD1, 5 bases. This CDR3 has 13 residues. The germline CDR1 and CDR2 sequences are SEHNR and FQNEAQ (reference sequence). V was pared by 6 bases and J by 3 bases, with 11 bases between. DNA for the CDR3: TGTGCCAGCAGTCAGGGTAGGGACTATGGCTACACCTTC. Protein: CASSQGRDYGYTF.

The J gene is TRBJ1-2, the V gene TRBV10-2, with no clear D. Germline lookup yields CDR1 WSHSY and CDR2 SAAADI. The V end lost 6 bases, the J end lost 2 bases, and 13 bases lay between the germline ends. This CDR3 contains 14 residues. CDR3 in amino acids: CASSPSAANYGYTF. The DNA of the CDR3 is TGCGCCAGCAGCCCCTCGGCAGCGAACTATGGCTACACCTTC.

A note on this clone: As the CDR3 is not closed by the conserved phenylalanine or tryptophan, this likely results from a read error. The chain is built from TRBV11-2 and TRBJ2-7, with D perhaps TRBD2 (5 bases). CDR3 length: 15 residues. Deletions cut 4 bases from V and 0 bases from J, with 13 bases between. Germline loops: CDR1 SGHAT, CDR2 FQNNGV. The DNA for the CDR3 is TGTGCCAGCAGCTCCTTCAGGAGGAACTCCTACGAGCAGTACCTC. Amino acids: CASSSFRRNSYEQYL.

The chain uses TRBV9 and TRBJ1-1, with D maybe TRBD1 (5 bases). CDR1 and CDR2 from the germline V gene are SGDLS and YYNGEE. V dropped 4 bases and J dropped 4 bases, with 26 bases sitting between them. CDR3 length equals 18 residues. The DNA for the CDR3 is TGTGCCAGCAGCCCTAGATGGGGCAGGAGCACCGTTGGCACTGAAGCTTTCTTT. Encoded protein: CASSPRWGRSTVGTEAFF.

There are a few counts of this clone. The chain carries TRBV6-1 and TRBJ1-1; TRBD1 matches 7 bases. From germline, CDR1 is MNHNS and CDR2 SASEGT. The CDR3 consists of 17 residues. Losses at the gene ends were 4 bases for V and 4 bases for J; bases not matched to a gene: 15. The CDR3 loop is CASSAQKLTGLATEAFF. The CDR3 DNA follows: TGTGCCAGCAGTGCCCAAAAACTGACAGGGTTGGCCACTGAAGCTTTCTTT.

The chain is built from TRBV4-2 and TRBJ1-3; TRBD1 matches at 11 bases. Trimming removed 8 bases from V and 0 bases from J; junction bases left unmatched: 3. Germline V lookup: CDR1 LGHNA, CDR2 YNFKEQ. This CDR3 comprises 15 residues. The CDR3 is CASSGTGGSGNTIYF. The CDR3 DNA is TGTGCCAGCTCCGGGACAGGGGGCTCTGGAAACACCATATATTTT.

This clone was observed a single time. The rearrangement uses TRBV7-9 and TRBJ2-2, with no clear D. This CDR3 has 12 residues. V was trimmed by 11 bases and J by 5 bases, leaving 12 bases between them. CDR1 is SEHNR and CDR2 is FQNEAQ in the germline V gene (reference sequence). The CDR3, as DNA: TGTGCCGGATTGTTAAAAACCGGGGAGCTGTTTTTT. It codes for CAGLLKTGELFF. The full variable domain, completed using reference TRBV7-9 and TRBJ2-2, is DTGVSQNPRHKITKRGQNVTFRCDPISEHNRLYWYRQTLGQGPEFLTYFQNEAQLEKSRLLSDRFSAERPKGSFSTLEIQRTEQGDSAMYLCAGLLKTGELFFGEGSRLTVL.

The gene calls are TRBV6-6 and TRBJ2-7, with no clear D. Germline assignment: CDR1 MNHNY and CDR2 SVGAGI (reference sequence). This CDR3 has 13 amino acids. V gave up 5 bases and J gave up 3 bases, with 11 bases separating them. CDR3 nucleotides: TGTGCCAGCAGTCCATCCCCGGACTACGAGCAGTACTTC. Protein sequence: CASSPSPDYEQYF.

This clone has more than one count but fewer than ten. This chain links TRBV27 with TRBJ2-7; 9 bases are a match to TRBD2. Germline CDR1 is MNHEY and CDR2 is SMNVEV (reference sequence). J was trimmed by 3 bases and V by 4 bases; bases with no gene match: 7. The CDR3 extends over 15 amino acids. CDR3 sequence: CASSSKRGALYEQYF. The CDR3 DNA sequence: TGTGCCAGCAGTTCTAAGCGGGGGGCGCTCTACGAGCAGTACTTC.

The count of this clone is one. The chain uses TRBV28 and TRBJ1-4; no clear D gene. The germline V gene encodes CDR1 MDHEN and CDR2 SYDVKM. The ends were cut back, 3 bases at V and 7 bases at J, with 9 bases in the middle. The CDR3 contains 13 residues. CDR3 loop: CASSFLGSEKLFF. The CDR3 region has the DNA TGTGCCAGCAGTTTTTTGGGGAGTGAAAAACTGTTTTTT.

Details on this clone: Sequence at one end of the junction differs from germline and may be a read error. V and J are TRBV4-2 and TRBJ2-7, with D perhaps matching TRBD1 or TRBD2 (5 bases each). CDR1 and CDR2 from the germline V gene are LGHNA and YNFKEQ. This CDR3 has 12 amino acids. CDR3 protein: CASSQGGTPADF. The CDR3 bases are TGTGCCAGCAGCCAAGGTGGGACCCCTGCCGACTTC.

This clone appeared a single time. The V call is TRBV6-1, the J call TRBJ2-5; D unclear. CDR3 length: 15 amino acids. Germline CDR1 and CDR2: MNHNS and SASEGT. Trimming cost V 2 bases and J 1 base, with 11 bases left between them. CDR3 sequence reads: CASSERYGIQETQYF. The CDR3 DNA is TGTGCCAGCAGTGAAAGATATGGGATCCAAGAGACCCAGTACTTC.

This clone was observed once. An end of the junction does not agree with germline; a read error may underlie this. CDR3 nucleotides: TGTGCCAGCTCGCCACAGGAAAACTATGGCTACACCTTC. Protein: CASSPQENYGYTF. The J gene is TRBJ1-2, the V gene TRBV18, with D possibly matching TRBD1 (5 bases). The CDR3 totals 13 residues. Germline V gives CDR1 KGHSH, CDR2 LQKENI.

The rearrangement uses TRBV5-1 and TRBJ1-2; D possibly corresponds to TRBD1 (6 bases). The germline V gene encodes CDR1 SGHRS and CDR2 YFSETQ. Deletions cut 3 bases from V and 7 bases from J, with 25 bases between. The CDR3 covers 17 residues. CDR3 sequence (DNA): TGCGCCAGCAGCTCCGGACAGCCCCCAGCTAGCTCGAGTGGCTACACCTTC. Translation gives CASSSGQPPASSSGYTF. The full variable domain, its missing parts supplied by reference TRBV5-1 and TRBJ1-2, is KAGVTQTPRYLIKTRGQQVTLSCSPISGHRSVSWYQQTPGQGLQFLFEYFSETQRNKGNFPGRFSGRQFSNSRSEMNVSTLELGDSALYLCASSSGQPPASSSGYTFGSGTRLTVV.

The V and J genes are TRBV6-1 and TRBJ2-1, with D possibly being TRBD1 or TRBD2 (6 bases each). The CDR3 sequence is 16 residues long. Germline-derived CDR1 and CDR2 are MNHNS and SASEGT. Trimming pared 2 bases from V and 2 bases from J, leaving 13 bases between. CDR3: CASSERRGVPYNEQFF. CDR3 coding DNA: TGTGCCAGCAGTGAACGGAGGGGGGTTCCCTACAATGAGCAGTTCTTC.

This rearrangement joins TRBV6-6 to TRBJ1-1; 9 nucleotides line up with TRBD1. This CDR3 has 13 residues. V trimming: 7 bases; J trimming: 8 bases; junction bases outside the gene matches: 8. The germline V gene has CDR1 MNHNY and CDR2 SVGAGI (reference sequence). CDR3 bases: TGTGCCAGCACTAGGACAGGGGCGCTCGAAGCTTTCTTT. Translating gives CASTRTGALEAFF.

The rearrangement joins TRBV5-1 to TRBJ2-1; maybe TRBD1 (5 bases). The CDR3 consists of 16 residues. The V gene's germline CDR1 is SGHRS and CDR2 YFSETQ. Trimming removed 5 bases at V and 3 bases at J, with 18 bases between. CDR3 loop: CASSFGVQANYNEQFF. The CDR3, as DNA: TGCGCCAGCAGTTTTGGGGTACAGGCGAACTACAATGAGCAGTTCTTC.

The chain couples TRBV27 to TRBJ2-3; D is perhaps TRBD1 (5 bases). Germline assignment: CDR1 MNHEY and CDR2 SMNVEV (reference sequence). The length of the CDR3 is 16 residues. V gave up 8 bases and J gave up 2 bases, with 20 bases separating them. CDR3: CASSWGVGSHTDTQYF. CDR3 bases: TGTGCCAGCTCTTGGGGCGTCGGGTCCCACACAGATACGCAGTATTTT.

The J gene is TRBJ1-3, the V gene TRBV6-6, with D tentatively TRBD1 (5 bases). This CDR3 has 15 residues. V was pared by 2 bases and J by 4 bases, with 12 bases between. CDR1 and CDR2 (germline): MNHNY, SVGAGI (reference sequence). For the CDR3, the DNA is TGTGCCAGCAGTTACGGGGACCGCGCCGGAAACACCATATATTTT. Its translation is CASSYGDRAGNTIYF.

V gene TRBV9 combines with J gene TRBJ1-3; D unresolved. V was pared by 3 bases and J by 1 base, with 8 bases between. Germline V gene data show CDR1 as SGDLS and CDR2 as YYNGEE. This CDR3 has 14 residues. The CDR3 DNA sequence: TGTGCCAGCAGCGCAGAGGGTTCTGGAAACACCATATATTTT. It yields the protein CASSAEGSGNTIYF.

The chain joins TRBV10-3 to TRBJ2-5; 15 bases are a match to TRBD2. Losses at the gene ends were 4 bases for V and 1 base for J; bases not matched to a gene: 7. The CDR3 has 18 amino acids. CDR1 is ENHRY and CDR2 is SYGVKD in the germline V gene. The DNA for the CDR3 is TGTGCCATCAGTGGGGGACTAGCGGGGGGCTCCGTCCAAGAGACCCAGTACTTC. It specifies CAISGGLAGGSVQETQYF.

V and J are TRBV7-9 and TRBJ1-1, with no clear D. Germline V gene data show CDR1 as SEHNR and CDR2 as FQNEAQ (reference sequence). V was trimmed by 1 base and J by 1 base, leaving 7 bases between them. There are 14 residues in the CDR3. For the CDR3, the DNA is TGTGCCAGCAGCTTAGGAGCGGGGAACACTGAAGCTTTCTTT. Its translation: CASSLGAGNTEAFF.

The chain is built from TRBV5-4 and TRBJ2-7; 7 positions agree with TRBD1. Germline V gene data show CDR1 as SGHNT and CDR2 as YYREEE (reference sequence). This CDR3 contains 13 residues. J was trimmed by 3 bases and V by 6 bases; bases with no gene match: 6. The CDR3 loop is CASKTPGGYEQYF. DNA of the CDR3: TGTGCCAGCAAGACCCCAGGGGGCTACGAGCAGTACTTC.

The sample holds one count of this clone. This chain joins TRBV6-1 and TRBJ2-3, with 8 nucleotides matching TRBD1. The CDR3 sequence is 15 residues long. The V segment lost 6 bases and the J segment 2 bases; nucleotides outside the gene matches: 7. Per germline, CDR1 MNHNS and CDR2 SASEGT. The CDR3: CASRQGQGSTDTQYF. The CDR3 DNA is TGTGCCAGCAGACAAGGACAGGGATCCACAGATACGCAGTATTTT.

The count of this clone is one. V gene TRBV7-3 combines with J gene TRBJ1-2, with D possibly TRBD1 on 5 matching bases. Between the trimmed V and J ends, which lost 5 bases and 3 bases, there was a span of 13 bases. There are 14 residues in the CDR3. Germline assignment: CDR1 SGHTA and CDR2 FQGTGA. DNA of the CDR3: TGTGCCAGCAGCAACACCCCGGGGGACTATGGCTACACCTTC. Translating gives CASSNTPGDYGYTF.

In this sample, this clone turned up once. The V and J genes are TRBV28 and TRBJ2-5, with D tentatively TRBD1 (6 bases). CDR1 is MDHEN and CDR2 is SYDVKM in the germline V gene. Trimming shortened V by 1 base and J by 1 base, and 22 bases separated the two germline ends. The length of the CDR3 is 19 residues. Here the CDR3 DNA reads TGTGCCAGCAGTTTATTCTCGGGGCCCGGGACACAAACCCAAGAGACCCAGTACTTC. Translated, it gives CASSLFSGPGTQTQETQYF.

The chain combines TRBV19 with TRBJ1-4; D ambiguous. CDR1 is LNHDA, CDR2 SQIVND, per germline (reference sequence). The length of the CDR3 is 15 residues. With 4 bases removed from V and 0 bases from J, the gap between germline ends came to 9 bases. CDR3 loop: CASSKGPATNEKLFF. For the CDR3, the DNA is TGTGCCAGTAGTAAGGGTCCCGCAACTAATGAAAAACTGTTTTTT. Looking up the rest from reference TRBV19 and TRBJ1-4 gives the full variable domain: DGGITQSPKYLFRKEGQNVTLSCEQNLNHDAMYWYRQDPGQGLRLIYYSQIVNDFQKGDIAEGYSVSREKKESFPLTVTSAQKNPTAFYLCASSKGPATNEKLFFGSGTQLSVL.

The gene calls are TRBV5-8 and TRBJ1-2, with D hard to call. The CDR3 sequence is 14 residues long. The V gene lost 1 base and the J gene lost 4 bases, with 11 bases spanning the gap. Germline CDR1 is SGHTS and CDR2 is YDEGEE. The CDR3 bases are TGTGCCAGCAGCTTGCCCTTGAACAGCTATGGCTACACCTTC. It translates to CASSLPLNSYGYTF.

The chain's CDR3 is CASSEVGGSSGGDNEQFF. In nucleotides, the CDR3 is TGTGCCAGCAGTGAAGTTGGTGGGTCTAGCGGGGGAGACAATGAGCAGTTCTTC. This chain joins TRBV6-1 and TRBJ2-1, with 10 bases aligning to TRBD2. The J segment lost 5 bases and the V segment lost 1 base, leaving 11 bases of the junction unmatched. From germline, CDR1 is MNHNS and CDR2 SASEGT. The CDR3 contains 18 residues.

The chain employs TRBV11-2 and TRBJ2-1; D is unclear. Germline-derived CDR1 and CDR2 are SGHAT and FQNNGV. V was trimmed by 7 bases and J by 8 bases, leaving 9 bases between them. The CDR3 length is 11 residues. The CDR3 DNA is TGTGCCAGCACCCCGGGCTATGAGCAGTTCTTC. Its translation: CASTPGYEQFF.